Below, one TCR beta chain is given with its context. Antigen specificity is unknown. A second about 7 to 12 cycle PCR used barcoded and J-beta primers. TCRdb redid the calling of the 5' RACE reads with MiXCR, one entry per CDR3 protein. Here the sample spans roughly 1,800,000 distinct CDR3 sequences, around half being singletons. The entry originates in a study of blood T cells in healthy people across ages. Study results and caveats: Per-million-T-cell TCR beta diversity fell roughly linearly with age. It was the long-lived donors that had more naive CD4+ cells and higher diversity than aged donors.

The clonotype was recovered from a woman aged 35 to 49 in good health. The sample was blood.

CDR3: CASTTTSGGPLYNEQFF. Written as DNA, the CDR3 is TGTGCCAGCACCACGACTAGCGGGGGGCCCCTCTACAATGAGCAGTTCTTC. This chain uses TRBV6-2 or TRBV6-3 with TRBJ2-1, with 13 bases that match TRBD2. The CDR3 has 17 amino acids. V lost 7 bases to trimming and J lost 3 bases; unmatched junction nucleotides: 9. Germline V gene lookup returns CDR1 MNHEY and CDR2 SVGEGT.